A selection of T cell receptor beta chains follows, all from one sample in a study of CD8 T cells in ankylosing spondylitis. MiXCR, applied by TCRdb to the 5' RACE reads, yields one record per CDR3 protein. Among tens of thousands of distinct CDR3 sequences listed, around 25% were seen once. The sample was blood, either unsorted or a sorted T cell fraction (not recorded which). These receptors were taken from a male donor with ankylosing spondylitis or in good health (not recorded which). Both conserved end residues are part of each CDR3. D genes are given only for firm matches. Expanded clones are given a class, and other clones once, few, many or no size at all.

TRBD1 | - | TRBJ2-1 | TRBV29-1 | CSVPPGTVSNEQFF | TGCAGCGTTCCACCCGGGACAGTGAGTAATGAGCAGTTCTTC
- | few | TRBJ1-2 | TRBV20-1 | CSARDRGAVDYGYTF | TGCAGTGCTAGAGACCGTGGGGCAGTCGACTATGGCTACACCTTC
- | - | TRBJ1-2 | TRBV5-1 | CASSPGAYGYTF | TGCGCCAGCAGCCCCGGGGCTTATGGCTACACCTTC
- | - | TRBJ1-1 | TRBV12-3/TRBV12-4 | CASSFRDRRTEAFF | TGTGCCAGCAGTTTCAGGGATCGTAGGACTGAAGCTTTCTTT
- | - | TRBJ2-2 | TRBV11-2 | CASSFSTGELFF | TGTGCCAGCAGCTTTTCCACCGGGGAGCTGTTTTTT
- | few | TRBJ1-1 | TRBV18 | CASSPDLNTEAFF | TGTGCCAGCTCACCGGACCTGAACACTGAAGCTTTCTTT
TRBD2 | - | TRBJ2-2 | TRBV9 | CASSERTSFGTGELFF | TGTGCCAGCAGCGAGAGGACTAGCTTCGGAACCGGGGAGCTGTTTTTT
- | few | TRBJ2-5 | TRBV20-1 | CSAPLARIQETQYF | TGCAGTGCTCCCCTAGCGAGGATACAAGAGACCCAGTACTTC
- | - | TRBJ1-5 | TRBV20-1 | CSAGGAHQPQHF | TGCAGTGCCGGGGGGGCGCACCAGCCCCAGCATTTT
TRBD2 | - | TRBJ2-1 | TRBV5-1 | CASSLIAGSNEQFF | TGCGCCAGCAGCCTAATAGCGGGGTCCAATGAGCAGTTCTTC
TRBD2 | - | TRBJ2-1 | TRBV5-1 | CASSSLGLAGYNEQFF | TGCGCCAGCAGCTCACTAGGACTAGCGGGATACAATGAGCAGTTCTTC
- | - | TRBJ1-1 | TRBV20-1 | CSAQRGLGFTEAFF | TGCAGTGCTCAACGAGGGCTCGGTTTCACTGAAGCTTTCTTT
- | many | TRBJ2-7 | TRBV6-6 | CASSFLGSYEQYF | TGTGCCAGCAGTTTTCTGGGGTCCTACGAGCAGTACTTC
- | few | TRBJ1-1 | TRBV18 | CASSPGAMNTEAFF | TGTGCCAGCTCACCCGGAGCGATGAACACTGAAGCTTTCTTT
TRBD2 | many | TRBJ2-5 | TRBV11-2 | CASSFIAGLGETQYF | TGTGCCAGCAGCTTCATAGCGGGGTTGGGAGAGACCCAGTACTTC
- | many | TRBJ2-1 | TRBV20-1 | CSAHGSSYNEQFF | TGCAGTGCTCACGGGAGCTCCTACAATGAGCAGTTCTTC
TRBD2 | - | TRBJ2-3 | TRBV7-9 | CASSLTLAGDTQYF | TGTGCCAGCAGCTTAACGTTAGCGGGAGATACGCAGTATTTT
- | - | TRBJ2-7 | TRBV11-2 | CASSLQGLYSYEQYF | TGTGCCAGCAGCCTCCAAGGACTTTACTCCTACGAGCAGTACTTC
TRBD1 | - | TRBJ1-1 | TRBV7-3 | CASSRTSTGVTEAFF | TGTGCCAGCAGCCGCACCTCCACAGGGGTCACTGAAGCTTTCTTT
TRBD2 | few | TRBJ2-7 | TRBV20-1 | CSARDWTSGHYEQYF | TGCAGTGCTAGAGACTGGACTAGCGGCCACTACGAGCAGTACTTC
- | few | TRBJ2-7 | TRBV7-8 | CASSLRTANSYEQYF | TGTGCCAGCAGCTTACGGACCGCCAACTCCTACGAGCAGTACTTC
TRBD1 | - | TRBJ1-1 | TRBV20-1 | CSARGDRGAFF | TGCAGTGCTAGGGGAGACAGGGGGGCTTTCTTT
- | - | TRBJ2-3 | TRBV4-2 | CASSLRQGTDTQYF | TGTGCCAGCAGCCTACGACAGGGCACAGATACGCAGTATTTT
- | - | TRBJ1-4 | TRBV15 | CATSRDLGGQGEKLFF | TGTGCCACCAGCAGAGATCTCGGGGGCCAGGGTGAAAAACTGTTTTTT
TRBD2 | many | TRBJ2-1 | TRBV12-3/TRBV12-4 | CASSRWGSGRDNEQFF | TGTGCCAGCAGCCGCTGGGGGAGCGGGAGGGACAATGAGCAGTTCTTC
TRBD1 | - | TRBJ1-3 | TRBV11-2 | CASSANRGRGNTIYF | TGTGCCAGCAGCGCCAACAGGGGACGTGGAAACACCATATATTTT
- | - | TRBJ1-2 | TRBV5-6 | CASSLQWGQSF | TGTGCCAGCAGCTTGCAATGGGGGCAGTCCTTC
- | - | TRBJ1-5 | TRBV21-1 | CASSKGTQRNQPQHF | TGTGCCAGCAGCAAAGGAACCCAGCGTAATCAGCCCCAGCATTTT
- | many | TRBJ2-1 | TRBV5-1 | CASSSGSGSYNEQFF | TGCGCCAGCAGCTCCGGGTCCGGCTCCTACAATGAGCAGTTCTTC
- | - | TRBJ2-7 | TRBV10-3 | CAIVGSVHSYEQYF | TGTGCCATCGTGGGCAGCGTCCACTCCTACGAGCAGTACTTC
TRBD2 | few | TRBJ2-4 | TRBV5-1 | CASSLVLAGTKNIQYF | TGCGCCAGCAGCTTGGTTCTAGCGGGCACCAAAAACATTCAGTACTTC
- | - | TRBJ2-7 | TRBV12-3/TRBV12-4 | CASSLAVWDEQYF | TGTGCCAGCAGTTTAGCGGTCTGGGACGAGCAGTACTTC
- | - | TRBJ1-5 | TRBV20-1 | CSAEGTDLTQHF | TGCAGTGCCGAAGGGACGGACCTAACCCAGCATTTT
- | - | TRBJ2-6 | TRBV29-1 | CSVVSPLLSGANVLTF | TGCAGCGTTGTCTCCCCTCTTCTCTCTGGGGCCAACGTCCTGACTTTC
- | many | TRBJ2-1 | TRBV7-2 | CASSSPYREQFF | TGTGCCAGCAGCTCGCCTTATAGAGAGCAGTTCTTC
- | few | TRBJ2-3 | TRBV5-1 | CASSLGVVGTDTQYF | TGCGCCAGCAGCTTGGGGGTTGTGGGCACAGATACGCAGTATTTT
- | - | TRBJ1-2 | TRBV6-1 | CASSPSSGSYGYTF | TGTGCCAGCAGTCCAAGTTCAGGGTCCTATGGCTACACCTTC
- | few | TRBJ1-2 | TRBV18 | CASSQPLRDGYTF | TGTGCCAGCTCACAGCCCCTCCGGGATGGCTACACCTTC
TRBD1 | few | TRBJ2-4 | TRBV29-1 | CSVEQGDIQYF | TGCAGCGTTGAACAGGGGGACATTCAGTACTTC
- | many | TRBJ2-5 | TRBV10-3 | CAISEAQGNGETQYF | TGTGCCATCAGTGAGGCACAGGGAAATGGAGAGACCCAGTACTTC
TRBD2 | many | TRBJ2-5 | TRBV9 | CASSVGLAGKTGETQYF | TGTGCCAGCAGCGTAGGACTAGCGGGAAAGACGGGTGAGACCCAGTACTTC
TRBD1 | - | TRBJ2-2 | TRBV20-1 | CSARSQGAQRGTGELFF | TGCAGTGCTAGATCCCAGGGGGCGCAAAGGGGCACCGGGGAGCTGTTTTTT
- | few | TRBJ2-1 | TRBV24-1 | CATSDPPGTEQFF | TGTGCCACCAGTGACCCTCCCGGGACCGAGCAGTTCTTC
- | few | TRBJ1-3 | TRBV5-1 | CASSSTGTTGNTIYF | TGCGCCAGCAGCAGTACCGGGACGACGGGAAACACCATATATTTT
- | - | TRBJ2-3 | TRBV20-1 | CSARLGAGDTQYF | TGCAGTGCACGGCTAGGAGCGGGAGATACGCAGTATTTT
- | few | TRBJ2-4 | TRBV5-1 | CASTFVRGGIVAKNIQYF | TGCGCCAGCACCTTCGTGAGGGGTGGGATAGTAGCCAAAAACATTCAGTACTTC
- | - | TRBJ2-3 | TRBV5-1 | CASSPTGTSTDTQYF | TGCGCCAGCAGCCCCACCGGGACTAGCACAGATACGCAGTATTTT
- | few | TRBJ2-7 | TRBV5-6 | CASSLDRDMSYEQYF | TGTGCCAGCAGCTTGGATCGGGACATGTCCTACGAGCAGTACTTC
- | - | TRBJ2-1 | TRBV5-1 | CASSLGGQRADEQFF | TGCGCCAGCAGCTTGGGAGGGCAGCGGGCGGACGAGCAGTTCTTC
- | many | TRBJ2-1 | TRBV24-1 | CATSDRPRGASYNEQFF | TGTGCCACCAGTGACCGTCCTAGGGGGGCGTCCTACAATGAGCAGTTCTTC